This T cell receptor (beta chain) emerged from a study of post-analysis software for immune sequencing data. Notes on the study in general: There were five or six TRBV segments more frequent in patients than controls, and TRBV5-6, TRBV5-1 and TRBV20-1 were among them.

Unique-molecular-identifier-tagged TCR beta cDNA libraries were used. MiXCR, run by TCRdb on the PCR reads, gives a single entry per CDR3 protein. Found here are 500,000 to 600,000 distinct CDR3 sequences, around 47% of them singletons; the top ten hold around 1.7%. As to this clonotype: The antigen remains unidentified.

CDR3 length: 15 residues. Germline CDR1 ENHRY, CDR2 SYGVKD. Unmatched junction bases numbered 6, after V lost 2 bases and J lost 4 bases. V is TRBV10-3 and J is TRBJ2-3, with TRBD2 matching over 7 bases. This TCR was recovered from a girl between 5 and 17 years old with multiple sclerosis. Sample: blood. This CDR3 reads CAISEVKGGADTQYF. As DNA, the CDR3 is TGTGCCATCAGTGAGGTAAAGGGAGGGGCAGATACGCAGTATTTT.